This record looks at one TCR beta chain sequence and its context. The antigen remains undetermined. What was amplified from RNA transcripts were TCR beta CDR3 regions. Initially, a first-round RT-PCR of the TCR CDR3 employed the HTBI primer set. TCRdb processed the multiplex PCR reads anew with MiXCR; each CDR3 protein has one entry. Of around 300,000 distinct CDR3 sequences listed, about 14% are singletons. Unmatched junction bases numbered 8, after V lost 5 bases and J lost 7 bases. Germline V CDR1 and CDR2: SQVTM, ANQGSEA. The CDR3 has 13 residues. The data were obtained in a study of T cells in Graves' hyperthyroidism and ophthalmopathy. Each patient was aged 18 to 65 and had newly diagnosed hyperthyroidism of under 2 months' duration. Cells are PBMCs isolated from about 10 ml of fresh blood. Study-wide findings and caveats: The model's output predicted ophthalmopathy at a median of roughly 6.9 months prior to onset. Ophthalmopathy and stable hyperthyroidism were separated by a 13 V-J model.

Sequencing input: blood. The gene calls are TRBV29-1 and TRBJ1-5; 7 nucleotides agree with TRBD1. This clonotype was sampled from a woman aged 25 to 39 with Graves' hyperthyroidism that later progressed to Graves' ophthalmopathy. CDR3 in amino acids: CSVQTGEDQPQHF. CDR3 nucleotides: TGCAGCGTTCAAACAGGGGAGGACCAGCCCCAGCATTTT.